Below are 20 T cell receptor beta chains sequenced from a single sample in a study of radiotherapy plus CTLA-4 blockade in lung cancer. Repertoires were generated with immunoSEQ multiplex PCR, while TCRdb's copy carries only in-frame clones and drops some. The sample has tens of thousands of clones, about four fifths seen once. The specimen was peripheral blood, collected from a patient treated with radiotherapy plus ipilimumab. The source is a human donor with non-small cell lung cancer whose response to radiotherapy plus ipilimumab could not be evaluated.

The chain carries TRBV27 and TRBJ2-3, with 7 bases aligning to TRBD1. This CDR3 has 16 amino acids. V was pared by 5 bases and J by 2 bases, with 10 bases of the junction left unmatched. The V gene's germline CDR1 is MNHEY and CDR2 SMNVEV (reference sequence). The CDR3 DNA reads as TGTGCCAGCAGTCTAACTCCGGGACAGCTCACAGATACGCAGTATTTT. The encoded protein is CASSLTPGQLTDTQYF.

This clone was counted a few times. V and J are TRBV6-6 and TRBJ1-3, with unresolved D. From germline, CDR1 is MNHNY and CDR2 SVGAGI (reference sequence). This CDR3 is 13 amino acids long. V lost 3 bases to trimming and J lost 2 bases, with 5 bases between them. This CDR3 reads CASSYTAGNTIYF. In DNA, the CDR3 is TGTGCCAGCAGTTATACAGCTGGAAACACCATATATTTT.

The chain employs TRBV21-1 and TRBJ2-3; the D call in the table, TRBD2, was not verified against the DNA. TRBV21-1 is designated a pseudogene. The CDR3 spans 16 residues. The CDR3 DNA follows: TGTGCCAGCAGCGTGAGCGGGAGGGCCCGTGAAGATACGCAGTATTTT. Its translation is CASSVSGRAREDTQYF.

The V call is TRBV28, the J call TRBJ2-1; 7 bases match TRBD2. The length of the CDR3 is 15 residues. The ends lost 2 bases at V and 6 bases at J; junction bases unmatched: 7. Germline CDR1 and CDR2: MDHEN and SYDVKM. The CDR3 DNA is TGTGCCAGCAGTTTAGGGACTACAAATGTCAATGAGCAGTTCTTC. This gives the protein CASSLGTTNVNEQFF.

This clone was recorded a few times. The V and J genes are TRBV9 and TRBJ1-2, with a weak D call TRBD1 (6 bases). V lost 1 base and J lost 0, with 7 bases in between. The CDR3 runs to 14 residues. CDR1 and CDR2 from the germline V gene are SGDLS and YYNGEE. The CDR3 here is CASSVRDTNYGYTF. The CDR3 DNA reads TGTGCCAGCAGCGTACGGGACACTAACTATGGCTACACCTTC. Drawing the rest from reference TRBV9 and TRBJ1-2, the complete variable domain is DSGVTQTPKHLITATGQRVTLRCSPRSGDLSVYWYQQSLDQGLQFLIQYYNGEERAKGNILERFSAQQFPDLHSELNLSSLELGDSALYFCASSVRDTNYGYTFGSGTRLTVV.

The CDR3 sequence is CAWSEGVRGSGNTIYF. CDR3 DNA sequence: TGTGCCTGGAGTGAGGGGGTTAGGGGCTCTGGAAACACCATATATTTT. J is TRBJ1-3 and V is TRBV30; possibly TRBD1 for D (6 bases). The V and J ends lost 1 base and 0 bases respectively, with 13 bases between them. Germline V lookup: CDR1 GTSNPN, CDR2 SVGIG (reference sequence). The CDR3 is 16 amino acids.

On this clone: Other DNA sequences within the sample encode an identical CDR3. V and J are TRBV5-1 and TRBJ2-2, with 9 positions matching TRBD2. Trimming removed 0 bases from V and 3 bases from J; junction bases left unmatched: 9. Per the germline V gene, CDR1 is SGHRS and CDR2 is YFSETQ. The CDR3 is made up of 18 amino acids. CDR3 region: CASSLVSAGGLDTGELFF. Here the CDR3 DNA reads TGCGCCAGCAGCTTGGTTTCTGCGGGAGGGCTGGACACCGGGGAGCTGTTTTTT.

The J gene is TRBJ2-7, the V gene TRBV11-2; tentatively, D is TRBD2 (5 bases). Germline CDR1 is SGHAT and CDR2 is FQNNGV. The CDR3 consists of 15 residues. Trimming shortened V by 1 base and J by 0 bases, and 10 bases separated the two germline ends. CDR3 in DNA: TGTGCCAGCAGCTTAGGGGTGGGGAGCTCCTACGAGCAGTACTTC. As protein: CASSLGVGSSYEQYF.

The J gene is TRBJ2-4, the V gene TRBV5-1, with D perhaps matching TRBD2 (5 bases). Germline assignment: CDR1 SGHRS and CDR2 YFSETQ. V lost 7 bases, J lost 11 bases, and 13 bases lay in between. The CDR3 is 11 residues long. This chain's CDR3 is CASAKSGVQYF. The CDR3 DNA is TGCGCCAGCGCTAAAAGCGGAGTTCAGTACTTC. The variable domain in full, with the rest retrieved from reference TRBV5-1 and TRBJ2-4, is KAGVTQTPRYLIKTRGQQVTLSCSPISGHRSVSWYQQTPGQGLQFLFEYFSETQRNKGNFPGRFSGRQFSNSRSEMNVSTLELGDSALYLCASAKSGVQYFGAGTRLSVL.

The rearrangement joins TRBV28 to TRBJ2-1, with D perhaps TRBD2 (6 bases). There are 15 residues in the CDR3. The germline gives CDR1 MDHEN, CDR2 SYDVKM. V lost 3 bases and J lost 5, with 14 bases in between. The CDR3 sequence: CASSFNGGTDNEQFF. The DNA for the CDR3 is TGTGCCAGCAGTTTTAATGGCGGGACCGACAATGAGCAGTTCTTC.

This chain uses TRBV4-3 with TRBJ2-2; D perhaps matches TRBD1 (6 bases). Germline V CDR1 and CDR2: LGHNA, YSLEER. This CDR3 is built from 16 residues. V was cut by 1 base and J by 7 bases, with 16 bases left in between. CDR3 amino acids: CASSQAPGQGIGELFF. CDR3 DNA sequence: TGCGCCAGCAGCCAAGCTCCGGGGCAGGGGATCGGGGAGCTGTTTTTT.

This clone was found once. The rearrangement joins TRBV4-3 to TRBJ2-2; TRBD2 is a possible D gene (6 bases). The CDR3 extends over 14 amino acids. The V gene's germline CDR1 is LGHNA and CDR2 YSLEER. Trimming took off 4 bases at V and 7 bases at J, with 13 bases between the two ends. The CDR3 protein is CASSPAGKHGELFF. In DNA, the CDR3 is TGCGCCAGCAGCCCGGCGGGGAAGCACGGGGAGCTGTTTTTT.

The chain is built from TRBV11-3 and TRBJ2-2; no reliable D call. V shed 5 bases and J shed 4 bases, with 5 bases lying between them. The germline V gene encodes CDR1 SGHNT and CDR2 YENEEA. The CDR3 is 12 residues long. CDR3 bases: TGTGCCAGCAGCCCCCGCACCGGGGAGCTGTTTTTT. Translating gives CASSPRTGELFF.

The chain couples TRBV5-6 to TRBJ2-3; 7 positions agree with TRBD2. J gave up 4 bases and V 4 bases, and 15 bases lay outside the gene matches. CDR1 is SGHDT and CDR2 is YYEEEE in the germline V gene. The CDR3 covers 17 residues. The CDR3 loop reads CASSGLWEGVGPDTQYF. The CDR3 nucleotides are TGTGCCAGCAGCGGCCTTTGGGAGGGTGTGGGTCCAGATACGCAGTATTTT.

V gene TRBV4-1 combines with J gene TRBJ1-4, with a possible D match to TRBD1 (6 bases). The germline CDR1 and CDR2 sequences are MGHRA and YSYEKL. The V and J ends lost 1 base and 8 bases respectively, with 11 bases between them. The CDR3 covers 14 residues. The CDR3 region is CASSQVWGPEKLFF. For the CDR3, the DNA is TGCGCCAGCAGCCAAGTATGGGGGCCCGAAAAACTGTTTTTT.

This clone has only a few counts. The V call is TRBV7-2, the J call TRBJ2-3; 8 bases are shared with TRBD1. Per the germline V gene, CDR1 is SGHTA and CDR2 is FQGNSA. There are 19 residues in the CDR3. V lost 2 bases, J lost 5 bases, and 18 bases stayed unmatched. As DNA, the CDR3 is TGTGCCAGCAGCTTAACAGTAGGCAGGGGGACAGGTGTGGGAGATACGCAGTATTTT. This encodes CASSLTVGRGTGVGDTQYF. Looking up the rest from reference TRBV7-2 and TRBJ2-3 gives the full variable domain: GAGVSQSPSNKVTEKGKDVELRCDPISGHTALYWYRQSLGQGLEFLIYFQGNSAPDKSGLPSDRFSAERTGGSVSTLTIQRTQQEDSAVYLCASSLTVGRGTGVGDTQYFGPGTRLTVL.

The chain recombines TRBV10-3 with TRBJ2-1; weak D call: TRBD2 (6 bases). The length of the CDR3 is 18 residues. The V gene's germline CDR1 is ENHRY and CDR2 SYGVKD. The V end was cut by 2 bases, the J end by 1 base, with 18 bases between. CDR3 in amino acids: CAISETSSEGRSYNEQFF. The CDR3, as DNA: TGTGCCATCAGTGAGACGTCTTCGGAGGGGAGGTCCTACAATGAGCAGTTCTTC.

CDR3 nucleotides: TGTGCCAGCAGCTCCCGCCTTATCCTAGCGGGAGATAACACCGGGGAGCTGTTTTTT. Translated, it gives CASSSRLILAGDNTGELFF. The chain has TRBV7-2 and TRBJ2-2, with 10 positions matching TRBD2. Germline values: CDR1 SGHTA, CDR2 FQGNSA. Trimming cost V 4 bases and J 2 bases; bases outside gene matches: 13. The CDR3 totals 19 residues.

CDR3 region: CASGRDGSGNTIYF. Written as DNA, the CDR3 is TGCGCCAGCGGGCGGGACGGATCTGGAAACACCATATATTTT. The chain is built from TRBV5-1 and TRBJ1-3; a weak D match, TRBD1 (5 bases). Germline V gene data show CDR1 as SGHRS and CDR2 as YFSETQ. Trimming shortened V by 7 bases and J by 1 base, and 12 bases separated the two germline ends. The CDR3 is made up of 14 amino acids.

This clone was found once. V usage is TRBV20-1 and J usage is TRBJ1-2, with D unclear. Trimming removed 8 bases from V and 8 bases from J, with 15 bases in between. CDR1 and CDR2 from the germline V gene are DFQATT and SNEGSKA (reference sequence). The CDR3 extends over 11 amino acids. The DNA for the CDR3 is TGCAGTCATAAGAGGGTGGGAGGCTACACCTTC. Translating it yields CSHKRVGGYTF.